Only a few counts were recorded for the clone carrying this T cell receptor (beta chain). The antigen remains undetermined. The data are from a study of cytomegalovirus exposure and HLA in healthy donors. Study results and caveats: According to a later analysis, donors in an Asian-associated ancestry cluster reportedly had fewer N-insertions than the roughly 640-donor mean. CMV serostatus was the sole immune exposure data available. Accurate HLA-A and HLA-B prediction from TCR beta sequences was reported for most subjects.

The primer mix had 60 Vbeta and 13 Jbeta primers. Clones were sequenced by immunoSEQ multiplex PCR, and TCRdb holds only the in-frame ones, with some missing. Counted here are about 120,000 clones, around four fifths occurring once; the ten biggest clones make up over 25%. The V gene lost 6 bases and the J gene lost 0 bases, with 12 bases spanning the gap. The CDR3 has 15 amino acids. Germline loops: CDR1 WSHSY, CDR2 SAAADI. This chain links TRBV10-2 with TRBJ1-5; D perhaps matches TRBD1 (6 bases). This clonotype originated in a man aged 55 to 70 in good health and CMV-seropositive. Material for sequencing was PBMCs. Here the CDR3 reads CASSNQGNSNQPQHF. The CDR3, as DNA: TGCGCCAGCAGCAATCAGGGGAATAGCAATCAGCCCCAGCATTTT.